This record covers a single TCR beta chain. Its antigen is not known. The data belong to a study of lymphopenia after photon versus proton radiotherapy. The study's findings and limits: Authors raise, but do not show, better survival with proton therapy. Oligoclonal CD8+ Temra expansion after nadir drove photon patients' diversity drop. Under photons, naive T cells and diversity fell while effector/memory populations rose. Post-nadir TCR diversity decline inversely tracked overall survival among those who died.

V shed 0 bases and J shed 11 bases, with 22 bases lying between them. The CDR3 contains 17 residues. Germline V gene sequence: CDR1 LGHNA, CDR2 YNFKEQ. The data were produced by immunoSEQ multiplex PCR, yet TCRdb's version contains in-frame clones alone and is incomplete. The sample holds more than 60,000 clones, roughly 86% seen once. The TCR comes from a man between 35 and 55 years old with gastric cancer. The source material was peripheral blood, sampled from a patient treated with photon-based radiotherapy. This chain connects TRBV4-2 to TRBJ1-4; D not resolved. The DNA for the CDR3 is TGTGCCAGCAGCCAAGATGGAGGCTCCCCGGTAGCTAGGAAACTGTTTTTT. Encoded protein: CASSQDGGSPVARKLFF.